Listed below are T cell receptor beta chains from one sample, sequenced in a study of T cells expressing NK-cell markers. TCRdb re-called the 5' RACE reads; one entry per CDR3 protein, DNA not given. The sample holds about 120,000 distinct CDR3 sequences. The source material was blood T cells: a sorted CD56 or NKG2C T cell subset, CD4+ or CD8+ T cells, or bulk PBMC T cells (not recorded which). The origin of the receptors is a woman between 18 and 69 years old in good health. Each CDR3 is given with its conserved first and last residue.

J | V | CDR3
TRBJ2-1 | TRBV29-1 | CSVSWGNEQFF
TRBJ2-5 | TRBV25-1 | CASSDYPGQGKETQYF
TRBJ2-7 | TRBV12-5 | CASGLGTGAYEQYF
TRBJ1-1 | TRBV10-3 | CAINADDRELGTEAFF
TRBJ1-1 | TRBV21-1 | CASSKAPGKVNTEAFF
TRBJ2-7 | TRBV29-1 | CSVITATYEQYF
TRBJ2-1 | TRBV6-1 | CATNPSPGSHNEQFF
TRBJ2-7 | TRBV20-1 | CSASADATLIYEQYF
TRBJ1-1 | TRBV6-2/TRBV6-3 | CASSPPTNTEAFF
TRBJ2-7 | TRBV4-3 | CASSQDRGGPSYEQYF
TRBJ2-4 | TRBV20-1 | CSALVPGQGNIQYF
TRBJ2-7 | TRBV20-1 | CSAREYSGRTYEQYF
TRBJ2-2 | TRBV9 | CASSAPGAISTGELFF
TRBJ2-3 | TRBV23-1 | CASRPTGANTDTQYF
TRBJ2-7 | TRBV7-9 | CASSPQTGGSSYEQYF
TRBJ2-2 | TRBV23-1 | CASRRVGHPNTGELFF
TRBJ2-1 | TRBV30 | CAWSPGWGGLYEQFF
TRBJ2-7 | TRBV20-1 | CSAQLSGTGGSYEQYF
TRBJ2-5 | TRBV27 | CASSGDRQETQYF
TRBJ1-1 | TRBV7-2 | CASSLGTGLAEAFF
TRBJ2-1 | TRBV28 | CASSLIGQGAPNEQFF
TRBJ2-1 | TRBV4-1 | CASSQGWVSYNEQFF
TRBJ2-5 | TRBV4-2 | CASSQETSGSSGEETQYF
TRBJ2-1 | TRBV9 | CASSEWGSSYNEQFF
TRBJ1-4 | TRBV27 | CASSHSGNRGEKLFF
TRBJ2-1 | TRBV14 | CASSEAGGQGNEQFF
TRBJ2-5 | TRBV7-9 | CASSPQGGVETQYF
TRBJ2-7 | TRBV12-3/TRBV12-4 | CASTSPGHTYEQYF
TRBJ2-3 | TRBV6-5 | CASSLIRGGGGDTQYF
TRBJ2-5 | TRBV12-3/TRBV12-4 | CASSPDLAGAPRETQYF
TRBJ2-1 | TRBV29-1 | CSAVGGRPPNEQFF
TRBJ1-3 | TRBV27 | CASSSGQGFSGNTIYF
TRBJ2-7 | TRBV27 | CASRYAGTSGILQYF
TRBJ2-7 | TRBV7-8 | CASSLGSGNYYEQYF
TRBJ2-5 | TRBV20-1 | CSARGVGGEETQYF
TRBJ2-5 | TRBV20-1 | CSARPPGETQYF
TRBJ2-1 | TRBV29-1 | CSVEGAGERFYNEQFF
TRBJ2-7 | TRBV5-6 | CASSLGQGINEQYF
TRBJ2-4 | TRBV9 | CASSVGGWGEGIQYF
TRBJ2-7 | TRBV7-8 | CASSLGAYEQYF
TRBJ2-7 | TRBV29-1 | CSVEEARYEQYF
TRBJ2-5 | TRBV7-2 | CASSFPGVQETQYF
TRBJ2-3 | TRBV6-5 | CASRYSTGAFTDTQYF
TRBJ2-1 | TRBV11-2 | CASSLLTPIDEQFF
TRBJ2-5 | TRBV7-9 | CASSSPLMTAKETQYF
TRBJ2-1 | TRBV25-1 | CASGTGVEQFF
TRBJ1-5 | TRBV5-1 | CASSWTGDSNQPQHF
TRBJ1-2 | TRBV6-4 | CASSDPPSGYTF
TRBJ2-4 | TRBV6-6 | CATTSWGDIQYF
TRBJ2-1 | TRBV7-8 | CASSSLTSGSSHEQFF
TRBJ2-7 | TRBV7-2 | CASSPGPGAYEQYF
TRBJ2-1 | TRBV28 | CASSPANNEQFF
TRBJ2-4 | TRBV20-1 | CSASEAPFSLNIQYF
TRBJ1-1 | TRBV7-6 | CASSPEVGTEAFF